This TCR beta chain is drawn from a study of blood T cell repertoires in COVID-19. Across the study: There were acute and convalescent COVID-19 samples, and they came from the United States, Italy and Spain.

V lost 2 bases to trimming and J lost 0 bases; unmatched junction nucleotides: 3. Per germline, CDR1 SGHNT and CDR2 YYREEE (reference sequence). CDR3 length equals 15 residues. Original methodology: It was from reference gene primer amplification that nucleated cell counts were estimated. Clones were read by immunoSEQ multiplex PCR, and TCRdb kept only the in-frame ones, dropping some. V, J and clone size derive from that table, while D and trimming were established from the DNA sequence. The sample lists fewer than 300,000 clones; 70% to 80% were seen once. This TCR came from a woman of 80 years or more with acute or convalescent COVID-19. Sequencing input: peripheral blood. V and J are TRBV5-4 and TRBJ2-7; 9 bases agree with TRBD2. The CDR3 spells CASSFGAGGSYEQYF. In nucleotides, the CDR3 is TGTGCCAGCAGCTTCGGAGCGGGGGGCTCCTACGAGCAGTACTTC.